Listed here are 26 T cell receptor beta chains from one sample, sequenced in a study of T cell repertoires in cytomegalovirus infection. TCRdb reprocessed the reads via MiXCR and lists one record per CDR3 protein. The sample holds hundreds of thousands of distinct CDR3 sequences, approximately 33% seen once. Antigen specificity for these receptors is unknown. The input for sequencing was cultured CD8+ T cells from PBMCs, taken from culture after CMV antigen stimulation. Receptor source: a human donor in good health (CMV status not recorded). Some clones in this sample may be carry-over from other donors' samples.

The rearrangement links TRBV19 to TRBJ1-2, with D uncertain. The CDR3 is 14 residues long. V lost 3 bases to trimming and J lost 8 bases, with 16 bases between them. Germline V CDR1 and CDR2: LNHDA, SQIVND (reference sequence). CDR3 coding DNA: TGTGCCAGTAGTATTACCCTTACGGGAGCGGGCTACACCTTC. Encoded protein: CASSITLTGAGYTF.

The V and J genes are TRBV6-6 and TRBJ2-5; 8 positions match TRBD1. This CDR3 comprises 15 residues. Trimming took 3 bases from V and 2 from J; bases not matched to a gene: 5. Germline V gene data show CDR1 as MNHNY and CDR2 as SVGAGI (reference sequence). CDR3 protein: CASSYSDRGQETQYF. DNA of the CDR3: TGTGCCAGCAGTTATTCCGACAGGGGACAAGAGACCCAGTACTTC.

CDR3 residues: CASSLDRYEQYV. CDR3 in DNA: TGTGCCAGCAGCCTAGACAGGTACGAGCAGTACGTC. The chain carries TRBV12-3 or TRBV12-4 and TRBJ2-7; a possible D gene is TRBD1 (6 bases). Trimming took 6 bases from V and 4 from J, leaving 10 bases between them. The CDR3 has 12 amino acids.

V gene TRBV27 combines with J gene TRBJ2-2; no reliable D call. Germline CDR1 is MNHEY and CDR2 is SMNVEV (reference sequence). CDR3 length: 14 amino acids. This CDR3 is CASRRVANTGELFF. The CDR3 nucleotides are TGTGCTTCCCGCCGGGTAGCGAACACCGGGGAGCTGTTTTTT.

For this clonotype: A much larger clonotype is one base distant, so this may be a read error. The genes are TRBV7-3 and TRBJ2-1, with TRBD1 matching 8 bases. Losses at the gene ends were 0 bases for V and 4 bases for J; bases not matched to a gene: 14. The CDR3 contains 19 residues. Germline V gene sequence: CDR1 SGHTA, CDR2 FQGTGA. The CDR3 sequence is CASSLTHGDNRDRYNEQFF. CDR3 sequence (DNA): TGTGCCAGCAGCTTAACCCACGGGGACAACCGGGACAGGTACAATGAGCAGTTCTTC.

The chain couples TRBV7-6 to TRBJ2-5; D is possibly TRBD1 (7 bases). Trimming took off 2 bases at V and 1 base at J, with 14 bases between the two ends. Looked up from germline, CDR1 is SGHVS and CDR2 is FNYEAQ. This CDR3 has 16 amino acids. CDR3 bases: TGTGCCAGCAGCTTACTTTCGGAGGGGGCCCAAGAGACCCAGTACTTC. It yields the protein CASSLLSEGAQETQYF.

This clonotype was counted at least ten times. The chain has TRBV7-2 and TRBJ1-5; TRBD1 matches 8 bases. This CDR3 contains 15 residues. V was clipped by 3 bases and J by 6 bases; unmatched bases: 7. Germline assignment: CDR1 SGHTA and CDR2 FQGNSA. The CDR3 loop reads CASSLTQGAGQPQHF. DNA for the CDR3: TGTGCCAGCAGCTTGACTCAGGGGGCTGGTCAGCCCCAGCATTTT.

In its sample, this clonotype was seen many times. The gene calls are TRBV7-6 and TRBJ2-3, with D possibly TRBD2 on 6 matching bases. V gave up 5 bases and J gave up 9 bases, with 24 bases separating them. There are 16 residues in the CDR3. Looked up from germline, CDR1 is SGHVS and CDR2 is FNYEAQ. The CDR3 loop reads CASSQLLTGGIGTQYF. The DNA of the CDR3 is TGTGCCAGCAGCCAACTGTTGACCGGAGGGATCGGGACGCAGTATTTT.

The chain has TRBV4-1 and TRBJ2-4, with 9 bases aligning to TRBD1. Unmatched junction bases numbered 10, after V lost 0 bases and J lost 10 bases. Germline-derived CDR1 and CDR2 are MGHRA and YSYEKL. This CDR3 comprises 16 residues. The CDR3 is CASSQETGTGRRIQYF. In nucleotides, the CDR3 is TGCGCCAGCAGCCAAGAAACCGGGACAGGGAGAAGAATTCAGTACTTC.

This clonotype was seen many times. For the CDR3, the DNA is TGTGCCAGCAGCTCCTCCTCCGGGACAGGTGCCTACGAGCAGTACGTC. Protein: CASSSSSGTGAYEQYV. The rearrangement uses TRBV7-9 and TRBJ2-7, with TRBD1 matching 8 bases. Germline loops: CDR1 SEHNR, CDR2 FQNEAQ (reference sequence). CDR3 length: 16 amino acids. Trimming took 4 bases from V and 2 from J; bases not matched to a gene: 10.

This clonotype was detected once. The gene calls are TRBV10-2 and TRBJ2-5; D gene unclear. CDR3 size: 13 residues. The germline gives CDR1 WSHSY, CDR2 SAAADI. The V and J ends lost 3 bases and 0 bases respectively, with 5 bases between them. CDR3 residues: CASSEEYQETQYF. The CDR3 nucleotides are TGCGCCAGCAGTGAAGAATACCAAGAGACCCAGTACTTC.

The genes are TRBV6-2 or TRBV6-3 and TRBJ2-1; no clear D. The germline V gene has CDR1 MNHEY and CDR2 SVGEGT. This CDR3 spans 11 amino acids. V was trimmed by 6 bases and J by 9 bases, leaving 9 bases between them. CDR3 coding DNA: TGTGCCAGCAGCCGCTCCGGTGAGCAGTTCTTC. Translation gives CASSRSGEQFF.

This clonotype was seen once. This sequence joins TRBV19 and TRBJ2-1; the D gene is possibly TRBD1 (6 bases). The CDR3 is 12 residues long. Trimming shortened V by 5 bases and J by 11 bases, and 13 bases separated the two germline ends. The germline CDR1 and CDR2 sequences are LNHDA and SQIVND (reference sequence). The CDR3 spells CASSYPGTQQFF. As DNA, the CDR3 is TGTGCCAGTAGTTACCCCGGGACACAGCAGTTCTTC.

The rearrangement links TRBV11-1 to TRBJ1-6; weak D call: TRBD1 (5 bases). Trimming left V 2 bases short and J 6 bases short, with 11 bases between. The V gene's germline CDR1 is SGHAT and CDR2 FQDESV (reference sequence). The CDR3 sequence is 15 residues long. CDR3 sequence (DNA): TGTGCCAGCAGCTTAACCGGGACGCCTAATTCACCCCTCCACTTT. This gives the protein CASSLTGTPNSPLHF.

On this clonotype: Possible read error: a much larger clone is one base away. This sequence joins TRBV12-3 or TRBV12-4 and TRBJ1-2; D gene uncertain. Trimming removed 1 base at V and 4 bases at J, with 10 bases between. The CDR3 runs to 14 residues. This CDR3 reads CASSLGHTLYGYTF. In DNA form, the CDR3 reads TGTGCCAGCAGTTTAGGCCACACACTCTATGGCTACACCTTC.

This chain joins TRBV7-9 and TRBJ1-1; weak D call: TRBD1 (5 bases). The V gene lost 1 base and the J gene lost 5 bases, with 14 bases spanning the gap. The CDR3 covers 15 residues. Germline lookup yields CDR1 SEHNR and CDR2 FQNEAQ (reference sequence). CDR3 sequence: CASSLGFSGGTEAFF. CDR3 in DNA: TGTGCCAGCAGCTTAGGTTTTTCTGGGGGAACTGAAGCTTTCTTT.

The gene calls are TRBV7-9 and TRBJ2-7; 8 positions match TRBD2. The CDR3 contains 16 residues. V lost 5 bases, J lost 4 bases, and 13 bases stayed unmatched. Germline V lookup: CDR1 SEHNR, CDR2 FQNEAQ (reference sequence). CDR3 DNA: TGTGCCAGCAGCCCACAGGTCAGCGGGAGAAGGTACGAGCAGTACTTC. It encodes CASSPQVSGRRYEQYF.

CDR3: CASSETSGGARNEQFF. In DNA, the CDR3 is TGTGCCAGCAGCGAGACTAGCGGGGGGGCCAGGAATGAGCAGTTCTTC. The chain links TRBV27 to TRBJ2-1; 14 bases map to TRBD2. CDR1 and CDR2 from the germline V gene are MNHEY and SMNVEV (reference sequence). CDR3 length equals 16 residues. The J segment lost 7 bases and the V segment lost 6 bases, leaving 8 bases of the junction unmatched.

This clonotype has only a few counts. V and J are TRBV7-9 and TRBJ2-4; the D is unclear. From germline, CDR1 is SEHNR and CDR2 FQNEAQ (reference sequence). V shed 8 bases and J shed 0 bases, with 5 bases lying between them. CDR3 length: 12 residues. CDR3 sequence reads: CASALAKNIQYF. In DNA, the CDR3 is TGTGCCAGCGCCTTAGCCAAAAACATTCAGTACTTC.

This clonotype was observed many times. The chain has TRBV12-3 or TRBV12-4 and TRBJ2-2; D is unresolved. Trimming cost V 4 bases and J 2 bases, with 8 bases left between them. The CDR3 extends over 14 amino acids. The CDR3 is CASSYRVNTGELFF. The CDR3 region has the DNA TGTGCCAGCAGTTACAGAGTTAACACCGGGGAGCTGTTTTTT.

This clonotype was detected ten times or more. The chain has TRBV7-6 and TRBJ1-1; D is possibly TRBD1 (5 bases). The V gene lost 3 bases and the J gene lost 1 base, with 18 bases spanning the gap. CDR3 length equals 17 residues. Per the germline V gene, CDR1 is SGHVS and CDR2 is FNYEAQ. CDR3 nucleotides: TGTGCCAGCAGCTTTTCGGTTCTAGGGGCGGAGAACACTGAAGCTTTCTTT. Protein: CASSFSVLGAENTEAFF.

This clonotype occurred a few times. V is TRBV5-1 and J is TRBJ1-2; a possible D gene is TRBD1 (6 bases). This CDR3 is built from 15 residues. Trimming stripped 4 bases from V and 0 bases from J, with 13 bases between. Germline assignment: CDR1 SGHRS and CDR2 YFSETQ. CDR3 protein: CASSVTGEPNYGYTF. The CDR3 bases are TGCGCCAGCAGCGTGACAGGAGAGCCTAACTATGGCTACACCTTC.

This chain joins TRBV20-1 and TRBJ1-1, with 7 bases aligning to TRBD1. This CDR3 has 16 amino acids. With 4 bases clipped from V and 6 bases from J, the junction kept 17 bases outside the gene matches. Germline CDR1 reads DFQATT; CDR2 reads SNEGSKA (reference sequence). DNA of the CDR3: TGCAGTGCTATGCCTCAGCTCGACAGGGCCTTACCTGAAGCTTTCTTT. This encodes CSAMPQLDRALPEAFF.

The V gene is TRBV27, the J gene TRBJ2-7; no definite D call. The V end lost 7 bases, the J end lost 0 bases, and 10 bases lay between the germline ends. Looked up from germline, CDR1 is MNHEY and CDR2 is SMNVEV (reference sequence). This CDR3 comprises 13 residues. CDR3 region: CASTPPDSYEQYF. CDR3 nucleotides: TGTGCCAGCACCCCGCCGGACTCCTACGAGCAGTACTTC.

This clonotype was observed a handful of times. The CDR3 loop reads CASSGLTGADGETQYF. In DNA, the CDR3 is TGTGCCAGCAGCGGACTGACAGGGGCGGATGGAGAGACCCAGTACTTC. This chain joins TRBV7-6 and TRBJ2-5; TRBD1 agrees at 8 bases. The CDR3 sequence is 16 residues long. With V trimmed by 5 bases and J by 4 bases, 12 bases remained unmatched. The germline V gene has CDR1 SGHVS and CDR2 FNYEAQ.

The V and J genes are TRBV20-1 and TRBJ1-2, with TRBD1 matching over 8 bases. CDR1 and CDR2 from the germline V gene are DFQATT and SNEGSKA (reference sequence). CDR3 length: 14 residues. V dropped 6 bases and J dropped 3; count of bases not matched to a gene: 9. The DNA of the CDR3 is TGCAGTGCCCCAAACCAGGGGGCTGACTATGGCTACACCTTC. Translated: CSAPNQGADYGYTF.